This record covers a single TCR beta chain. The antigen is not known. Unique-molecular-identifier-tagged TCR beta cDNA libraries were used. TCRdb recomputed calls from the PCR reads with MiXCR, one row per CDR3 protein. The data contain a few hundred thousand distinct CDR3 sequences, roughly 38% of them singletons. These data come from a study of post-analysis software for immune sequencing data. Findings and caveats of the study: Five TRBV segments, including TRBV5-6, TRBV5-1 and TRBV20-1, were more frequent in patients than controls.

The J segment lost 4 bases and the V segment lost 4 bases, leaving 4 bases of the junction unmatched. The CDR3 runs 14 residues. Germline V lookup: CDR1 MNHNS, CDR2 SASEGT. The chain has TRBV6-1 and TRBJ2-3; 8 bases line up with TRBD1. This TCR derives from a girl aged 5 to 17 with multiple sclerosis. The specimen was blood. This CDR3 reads CASSGTGGADTQYF. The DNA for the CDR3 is TGTGCCAGCAGTGGTACAGGGGGTGCAGATACGCAGTATTTT.